Here is one T cell receptor beta chain with its context. As yet, its antigen is unknown. The length of the CDR3 is 13 residues. V was clipped by 4 bases and J by 3 bases; unmatched bases: 0. Germline CDR1 MNHEY, CDR2 SVGAGI. Measured with immunoSEQ multiplex PCR; TCRdb has only the in-frame clones, and not every one. The data show 200,000 to 300,000 clones, around nine tenths seen once. These data are taken from a study of cytomegalovirus exposure and HLA in healthy donors. Study-wide background: The roughly 120 validation repertoires used the same platform as the 650 to 850 first-cohort repertoires, a later analysis reported.

Study outcomes and limitations: The tendency of first-cohort TCR clusters to co-occur in the 130 or so validation repertoires was identified by a subsequent analysis. There were some public TCRs occurring in many donors, but most TCR sequences were rare. Cytomegalovirus status was reportedly diagnosed by the classifier with high specificity and sensitivity.

The TCR sequence derives from a man aged 18 to 29 in good health and CMV-seronegative. The source material was PBMCs. The rearrangement joins TRBV6-5 to TRBJ2-3; 8 bases map to TRBD2. Here the CDR3 reads CASSSGGTDTQYF. The CDR3 DNA sequence: TGTGCCAGCAGTTCGGGGGGGACAGATACGCAGTATTTT.